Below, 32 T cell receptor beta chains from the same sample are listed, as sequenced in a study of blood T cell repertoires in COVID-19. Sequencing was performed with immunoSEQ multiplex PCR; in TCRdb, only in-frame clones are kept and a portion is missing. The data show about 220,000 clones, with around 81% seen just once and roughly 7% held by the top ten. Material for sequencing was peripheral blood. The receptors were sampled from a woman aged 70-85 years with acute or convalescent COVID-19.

The CDR3 spells CSVARGELTDTQYF. CDR3 in DNA: TGCAGCGTTGCCCGCGGGGAATTAACAGATACGCAGTATTTT. This chain joins TRBV29-1 and TRBJ2-3, with D possibly matching TRBD2 (6 bases). Trimming pared 4 bases from V and 3 bases from J, leaving 14 bases between. The CDR3 contains 14 residues. CDR1 SQVTM and CDR2 ANQGSEA come from the germline V gene.

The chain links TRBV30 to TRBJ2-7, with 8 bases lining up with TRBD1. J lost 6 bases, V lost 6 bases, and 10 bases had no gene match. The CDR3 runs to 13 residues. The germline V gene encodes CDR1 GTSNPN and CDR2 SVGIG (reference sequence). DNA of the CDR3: TGTGCCTGCACCGGGGCAGGGGGCTTCGAGCAGTACGTC. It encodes CACTGAGGFEQYV.

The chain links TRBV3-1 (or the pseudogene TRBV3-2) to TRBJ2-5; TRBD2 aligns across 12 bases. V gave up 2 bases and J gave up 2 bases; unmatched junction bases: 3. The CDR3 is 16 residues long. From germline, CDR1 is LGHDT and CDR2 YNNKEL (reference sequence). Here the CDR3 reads CASSQWTSGVQETQYF. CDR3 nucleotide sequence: TGTGCCAGCAGCCAATGGACTAGCGGGGTACAAGAGACCCAGTACTTC.

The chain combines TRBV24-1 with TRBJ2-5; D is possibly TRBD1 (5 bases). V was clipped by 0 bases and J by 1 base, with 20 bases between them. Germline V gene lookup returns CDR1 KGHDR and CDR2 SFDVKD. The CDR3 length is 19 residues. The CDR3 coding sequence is TGTGCCACCAGTGATTTGCCCCCACAGGTTCCCAAGCTCCAAGAGACCCAGTACTTC. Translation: CATSDLPPQVPKLQETQYF.

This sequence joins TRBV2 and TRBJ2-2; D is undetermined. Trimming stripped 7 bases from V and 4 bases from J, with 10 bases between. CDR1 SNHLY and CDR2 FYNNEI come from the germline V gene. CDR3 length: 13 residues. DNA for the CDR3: TGTGCCAGCATCTATGGGCTCACCGGGGAGCTGTTTTTT. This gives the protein CASIYGLTGELFF.

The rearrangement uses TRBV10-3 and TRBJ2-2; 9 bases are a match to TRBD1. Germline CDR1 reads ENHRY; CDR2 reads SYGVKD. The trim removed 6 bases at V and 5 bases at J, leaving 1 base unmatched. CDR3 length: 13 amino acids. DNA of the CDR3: TGTGCCATCAGGGACAGGGGTACCGGGGAGCTGTTTTTT. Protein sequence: CAIRDRGTGELFF.

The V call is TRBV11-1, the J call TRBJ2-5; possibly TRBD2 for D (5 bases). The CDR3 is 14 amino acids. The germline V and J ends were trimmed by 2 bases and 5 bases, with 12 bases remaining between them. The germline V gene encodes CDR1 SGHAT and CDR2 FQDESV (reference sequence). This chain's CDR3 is CASSLNPGGETQYF. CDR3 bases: TGTGCCAGCAGCTTAAACCCAGGAGGTGAGACCCAGTACTTC.

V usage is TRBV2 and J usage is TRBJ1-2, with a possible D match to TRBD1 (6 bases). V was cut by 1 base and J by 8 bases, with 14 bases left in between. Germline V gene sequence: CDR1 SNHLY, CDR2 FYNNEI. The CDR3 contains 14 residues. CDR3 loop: CASSEGGGPWGYTF. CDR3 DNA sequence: TGTGCCAGCAGTGAAGGAGGGGGTCCCTGGGGCTACACCTTC.

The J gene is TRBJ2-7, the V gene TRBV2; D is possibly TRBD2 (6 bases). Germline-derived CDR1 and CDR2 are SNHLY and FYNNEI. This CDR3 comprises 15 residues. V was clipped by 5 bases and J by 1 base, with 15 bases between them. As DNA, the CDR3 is TGTGCCAGCAGTTACCTCGGGGGTGAATCCTACGAGCAGTACTTC. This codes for CASSYLGGESYEQYF.

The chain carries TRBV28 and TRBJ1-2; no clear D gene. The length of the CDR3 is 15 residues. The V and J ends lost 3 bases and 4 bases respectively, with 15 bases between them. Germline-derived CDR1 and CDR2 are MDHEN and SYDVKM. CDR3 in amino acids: CASSFRGREGYGYTF. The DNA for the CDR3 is TGTGCCAGCAGTTTCCGAGGGCGGGAGGGCTATGGCTACACCTTC.

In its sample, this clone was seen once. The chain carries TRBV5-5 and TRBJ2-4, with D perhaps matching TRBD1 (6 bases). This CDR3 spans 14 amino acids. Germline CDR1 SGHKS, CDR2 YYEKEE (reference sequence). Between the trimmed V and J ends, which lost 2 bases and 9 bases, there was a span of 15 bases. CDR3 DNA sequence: TGTGCCAGCAGCTTAGTCTCAGGGGATAGCATTCAGTACTTC. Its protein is CASSLVSGDSIQYF.

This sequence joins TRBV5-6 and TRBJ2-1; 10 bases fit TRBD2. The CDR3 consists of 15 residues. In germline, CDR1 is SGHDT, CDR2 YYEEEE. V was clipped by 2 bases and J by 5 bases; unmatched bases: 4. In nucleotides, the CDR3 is TGTGCCAGCAGCTTACCTAGCGGGGGCCACAATGAGCAGTTCTTC. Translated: CASSLPSGGHNEQFF.

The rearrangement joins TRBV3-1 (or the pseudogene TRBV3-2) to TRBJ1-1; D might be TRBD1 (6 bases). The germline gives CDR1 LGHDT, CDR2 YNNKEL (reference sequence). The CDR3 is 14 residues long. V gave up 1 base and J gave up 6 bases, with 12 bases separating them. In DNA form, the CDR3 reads TGTGCCAGCAGCCAAGTCCCAGGGGTGGCTGAAGCTTTCTTT. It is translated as CASSQVPGVAEAFF.

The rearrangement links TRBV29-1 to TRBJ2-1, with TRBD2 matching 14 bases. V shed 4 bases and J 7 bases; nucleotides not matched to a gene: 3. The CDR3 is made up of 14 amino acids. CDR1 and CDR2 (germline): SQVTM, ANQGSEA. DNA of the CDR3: TGCAGCGTTGCTAGGACTAGCGGGGGGAATGAGCAGTTCTTC. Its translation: CSVARTSGGNEQFF.

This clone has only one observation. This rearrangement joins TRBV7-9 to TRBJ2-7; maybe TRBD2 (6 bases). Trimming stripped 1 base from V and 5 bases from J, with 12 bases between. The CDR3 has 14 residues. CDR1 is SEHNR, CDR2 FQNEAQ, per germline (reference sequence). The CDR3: CASSLDEGRHEQYF. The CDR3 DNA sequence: TGTGCCAGCAGCTTAGACGAGGGGAGGCACGAGCAGTACTTC.

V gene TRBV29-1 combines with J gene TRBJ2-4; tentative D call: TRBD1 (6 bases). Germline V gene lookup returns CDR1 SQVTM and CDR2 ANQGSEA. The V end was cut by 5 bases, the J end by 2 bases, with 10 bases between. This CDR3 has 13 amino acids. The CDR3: CSVLQGSKNIQYF. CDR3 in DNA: TGCAGCGTTCTACAGGGCTCCAAAAACATTCAGTACTTC.

CDR3 region: CASSFAPGVTGELFF. In DNA form, the CDR3 reads TGCGCCAGCAGCTTCGCCCCCGGGGTTACCGGGGAGCTGTTTTTT. V usage is TRBV5-1 and J usage is TRBJ2-2, with D maybe TRBD2 (5 bases). This CDR3 spans 15 amino acids. V was shortened by 2 bases and J by 5 bases, with 13 bases between the two germline ends. In germline, CDR1 is SGHRS, CDR2 YFSETQ.

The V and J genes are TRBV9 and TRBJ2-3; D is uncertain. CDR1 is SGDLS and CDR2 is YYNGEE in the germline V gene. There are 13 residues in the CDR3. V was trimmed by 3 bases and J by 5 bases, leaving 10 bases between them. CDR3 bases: TGTGCCAGCAGCGCGTCTATGATAGATACGCAGTATTTT. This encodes CASSASMIDTQYF.

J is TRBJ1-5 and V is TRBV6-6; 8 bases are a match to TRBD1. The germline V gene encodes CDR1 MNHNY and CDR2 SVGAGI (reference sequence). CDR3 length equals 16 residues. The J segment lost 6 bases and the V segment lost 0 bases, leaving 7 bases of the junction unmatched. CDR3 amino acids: CASSYSPTGGGQPQHF. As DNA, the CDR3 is TGTGCCAGCAGTTACTCTCCAACAGGGGGAGGTCAGCCCCAGCATTTT.

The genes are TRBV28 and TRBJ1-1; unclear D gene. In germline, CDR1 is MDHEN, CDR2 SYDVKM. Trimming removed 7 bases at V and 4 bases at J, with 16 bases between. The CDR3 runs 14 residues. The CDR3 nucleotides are TGTGCCAGCATCGCGTCGAGAGGGCGCACTGAAGCTTTCTTT. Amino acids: CASIASRGRTEAFF.

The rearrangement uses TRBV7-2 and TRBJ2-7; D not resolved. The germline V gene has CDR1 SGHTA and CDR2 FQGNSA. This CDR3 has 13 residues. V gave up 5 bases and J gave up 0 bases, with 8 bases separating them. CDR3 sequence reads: CASSPVPSYEQYF. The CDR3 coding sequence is TGTGCCAGCAGCCCCGTCCCCTCCTACGAGCAGTACTTC.

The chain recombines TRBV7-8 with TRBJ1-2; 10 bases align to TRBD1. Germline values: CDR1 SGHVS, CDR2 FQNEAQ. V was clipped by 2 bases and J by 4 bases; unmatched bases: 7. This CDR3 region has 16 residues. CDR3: CASSLTLRDRGYGYTF. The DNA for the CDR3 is TGTGCCAGCAGCTTAACTCTCAGGGACAGGGGCTATGGCTACACCTTC.

As DNA, the CDR3 is TGTGCCAGCAGCCCCTATTCCCGGACAGGCAGAGTGAACACTGAAGCTTTCTTT. This translates into CASSPYSRTGRVNTEAFF. The chain joins TRBV7-8 to TRBJ1-1; TRBD1 aligns across 7 bases. Germline CDR1 is SGHVS and CDR2 is FQNEAQ. V gave up 5 bases and J gave up 0 bases; unmatched junction bases: 15. CDR3 length: 18 amino acids.

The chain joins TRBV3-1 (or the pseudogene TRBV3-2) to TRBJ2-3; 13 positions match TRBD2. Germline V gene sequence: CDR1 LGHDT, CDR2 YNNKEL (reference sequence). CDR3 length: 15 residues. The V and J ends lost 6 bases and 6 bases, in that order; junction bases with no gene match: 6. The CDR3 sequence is CASRLAGGLLDTQYF. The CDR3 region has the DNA TGTGCCAGCAGACTAGCGGGGGGGCTGCTTGATACGCAGTATTTT.

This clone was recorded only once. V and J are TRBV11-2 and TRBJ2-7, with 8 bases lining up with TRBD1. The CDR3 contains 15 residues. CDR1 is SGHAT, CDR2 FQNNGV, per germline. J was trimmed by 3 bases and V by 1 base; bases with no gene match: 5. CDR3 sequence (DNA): TGTGCCAGCAGCTTAGGCCGGACAGGGTTCTACGAGCAGTACGTC. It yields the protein CASSLGRTGFYEQYV.

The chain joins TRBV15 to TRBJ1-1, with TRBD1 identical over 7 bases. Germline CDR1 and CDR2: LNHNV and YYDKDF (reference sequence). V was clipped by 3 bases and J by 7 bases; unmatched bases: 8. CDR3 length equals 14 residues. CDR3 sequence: CATSRAQRQGEAFF. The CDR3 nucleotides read TGTGCCACCAGCAGGGCACAACGACAGGGTGAAGCTTTCTTT.

CDR3 loop: CASTADSGGEQYF. CDR3 bases: TGTGCCAGCACCGCCGACAGTGGCGGCGAGCAGTACTTC. The chain recombines TRBV12-3 or TRBV12-4 with TRBJ2-7, with D perhaps TRBD1 (5 bases). The V gene lost 7 bases and the J gene lost 6 bases, with 16 bases spanning the gap. CDR3 size: 13 residues.

CDR3 coding DNA: TGCAGTGCTAGTGATGTGAAGGGTGCGGGCGGAGAGACCCAGTACTTC. Its protein product is CSASDVKGAGGETQYF. The chain couples TRBV20-1 to TRBJ2-5, with a tentative D call TRBD2 (5 bases). CDR1 and CDR2 (germline): DFQATT, SNEGSKA (reference sequence). The CDR3 covers 16 residues. Trimming removed 3 bases at V and 4 bases at J, with 21 bases between.

CDR3 coding DNA: TGTGCCACCAGTGAAAGGCAGGGGGCCTGGACCGGGGAGCTGTTTTTT. This encodes CATSERQGAWTGELFF. The V and J genes are TRBV24-1 and TRBJ2-2, with 8 bases that match TRBD1. With V trimmed by 4 bases and J by 5 bases, 8 bases remained unmatched. In germline, CDR1 is KGHDR, CDR2 SFDVKD. This CDR3 region has 16 residues.

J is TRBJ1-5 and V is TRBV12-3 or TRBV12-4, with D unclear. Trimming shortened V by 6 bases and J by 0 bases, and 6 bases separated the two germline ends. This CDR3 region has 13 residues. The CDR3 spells CASRQSSNQPQHF. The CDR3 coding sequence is TGTGCCAGCAGACAGTCTAGCAATCAGCCCCAGCATTTT.

CDR3 DNA sequence: TGTGCCAGTAGTCCCCTGACAGGCCCCCATGGCTACACCTTC. It encodes CASSPLTGPHGYTF. V is TRBV19 and J is TRBJ1-2; TRBD1 is a possible D gene (6 bases). Looked up from germline, CDR1 is LNHDA and CDR2 is SQIVND (reference sequence). CDR3 length: 14 amino acids. Trimming removed 5 bases from V and 6 bases from J, with 16 bases in between.

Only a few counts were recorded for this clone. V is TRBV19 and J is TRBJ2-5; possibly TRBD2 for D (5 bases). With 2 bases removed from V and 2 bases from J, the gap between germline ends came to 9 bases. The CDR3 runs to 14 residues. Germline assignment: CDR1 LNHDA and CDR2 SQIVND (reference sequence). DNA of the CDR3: TGTGCCAGTAGTATAAGGGAGACGCAAGAGACCCAGTACTTC. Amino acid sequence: CASSIRETQETQYF.